The sample holds many counts of the clone carrying this T cell receptor (beta chain). Its target is not known. The sample belongs to a study of breast tumors, draining lymph nodes, adjacent tissues. With V trimmed by 5 bases and J by 3 bases, 10 bases remained unmatched. The germline V gene encodes CDR1 LNHDA and CDR2 SQIVND (reference sequence). This CDR3 has 17 residues. Study-level findings and limits: Tumor repertoires ranked between lymph nodes and nontumor tissue in diversity, with V and J gene preferences.

Each CDR3 protein gets one entry after TCRdb re-called the multiplex PCR reads with MiXCR. The sample consists of about 230,000 distinct CDR3 sequences, roughly 32% of them appearing once. Axillary draining lymph nodes of breast cancer patients supplied the node samples. V is TRBV19 and J is TRBJ2-1, with 10 bases aligning to TRBD2. Sequenced: axillary lymph node tissue. The sequence was collected from a female donor with breast cancer. Some clones in this sample may be carry-over from other donors' samples. In DNA form, the CDR3 reads TGTGCCAGTAGTGCCAGCCCTAGCGGGAGCCTCTACAATGAGCAGTTCTTC. It specifies CASSASPSGSLYNEQFF.